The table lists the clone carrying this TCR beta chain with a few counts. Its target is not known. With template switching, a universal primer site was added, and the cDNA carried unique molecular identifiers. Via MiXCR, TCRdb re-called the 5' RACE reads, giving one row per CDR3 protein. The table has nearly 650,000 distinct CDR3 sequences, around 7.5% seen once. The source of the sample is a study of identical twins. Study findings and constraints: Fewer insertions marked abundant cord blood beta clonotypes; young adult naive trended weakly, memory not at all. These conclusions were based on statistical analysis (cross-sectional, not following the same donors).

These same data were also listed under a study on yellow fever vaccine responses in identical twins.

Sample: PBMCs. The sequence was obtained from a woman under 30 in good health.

The CDR3 spells CASRMLGTSGEQYV. CDR3 DNA sequence: TGTGCCAGCAGGATGTTGGGGACTTCGGGAGAGCAGTACGTC. The chain combines TRBV27 with TRBJ2-7, with D perhaps matching TRBD2 (6 bases). With 6 bases removed from V and 7 bases from J, the gap between germline ends came to 19 bases. CDR3 size: 14 residues. Per the germline V gene, CDR1 is MNHEY and CDR2 is SMNVEV (reference sequence).